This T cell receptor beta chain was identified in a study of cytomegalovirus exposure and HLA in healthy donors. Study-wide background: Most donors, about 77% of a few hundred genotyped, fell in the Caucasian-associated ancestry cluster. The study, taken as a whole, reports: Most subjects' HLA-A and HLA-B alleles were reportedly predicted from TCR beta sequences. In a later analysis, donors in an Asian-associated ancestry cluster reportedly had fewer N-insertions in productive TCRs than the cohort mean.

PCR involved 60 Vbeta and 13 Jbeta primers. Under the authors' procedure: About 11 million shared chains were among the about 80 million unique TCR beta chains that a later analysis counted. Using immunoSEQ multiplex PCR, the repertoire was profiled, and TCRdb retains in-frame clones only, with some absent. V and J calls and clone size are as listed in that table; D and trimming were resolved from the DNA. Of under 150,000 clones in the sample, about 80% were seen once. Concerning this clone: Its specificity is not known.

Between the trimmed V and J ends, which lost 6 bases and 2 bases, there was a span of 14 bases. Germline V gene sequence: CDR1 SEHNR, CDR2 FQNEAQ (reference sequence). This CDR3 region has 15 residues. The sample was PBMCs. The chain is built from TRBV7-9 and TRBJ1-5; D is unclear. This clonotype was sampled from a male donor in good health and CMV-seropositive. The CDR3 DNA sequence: TGTGCCAGCAGTCTGGGAGGGTTGGGCAATCAGCCCCAGCATTTT. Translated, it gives CASSLGGLGNQPQHF. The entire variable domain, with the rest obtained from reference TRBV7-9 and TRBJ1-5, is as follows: DTGVSQNPRHKITKRGQNVTFRCDPISEHNRLYWYRQTLGQGPEFLTYFQNEAQLEKSRLLSDRFSAERPKGSFSTLEIQRTEQGDSAMYLCASSLGGLGNQPQHFGDGTRLSIL.